This TCR beta chain was sequenced for a study of blood T cell repertoires in COVID-19. Turning to the study itself: Samples taken during acute and convalescent COVID-19 were collected in the United States, Italy and Spain. From T cells, B-cell-depleted T cells, or PBMCs came the material, which was cDNA or gDNA.

In the original analysis: Amplification with reference gene primers provided the estimates of nucleated cell counts. Sequencing was performed with immunoSEQ multiplex PCR; in TCRdb, only in-frame clones are kept and a portion is missing. The D gene and trimming were derived from the DNA, and the V and J assignments and clone size from that table. The table records about 160,000 clones, roughly 85% of them present only once. CDR3 length: 13 residues. From germline, CDR1 is SGHRS and CDR2 YFSETQ. V gave up 2 bases and J gave up 2 bases, with 7 bases separating them. Comment on this clone: Other DNA sequences within the sample encode an identical CDR3.

The chain has TRBV5-1 and TRBJ1-1; D unresolved. The clonotype comes from a woman over 75 with active or convalescent COVID-19. Sequenced sample: peripheral blood. The CDR3 sequence is CASSLQLNTEAFF. The CDR3 nucleotides read TGCGCCAGCAGCTTACAGCTCAACACTGAAGCTTTCTTT.